This is a list of T cell receptor beta chains from one sample in a study of blood T cell repertoires in COVID-19. This table comes from immunoSEQ multiplex PCR, and its TCRdb copy is limited to in-frame clones, with some not included. The sample has hundreds of thousands of clones; approximately 89% are singletons. The sample was PBMCs or T cells enriched from blood (not recorded which). These receptors originate from a man in his forties or fifties in a cohort exposed to, infected with or recovered from COVID-19 (not recorded which). The conserved cysteine and the conserved F or W are not part of the CDR3 here. Fields, in order: D gene, J gene, V gene, CDR3 protein. A D gene is named only where the DNA matches it firmly.

d_gene: TRBD2; j_gene: TRBJ2-1; v_gene: TRBV7-6; CDR3aa: ASSLGSGRMYEQF
d_gene: TRBD1; j_gene: TRBJ1-4; v_gene: TRBV7-9; CDR3aa: ASSLMTGGNEKLF
d_gene: -; j_gene: TRBJ1-3; v_gene: TRBV7-9; CDR3aa: ASTRGTNSGNTIY
d_gene: -; j_gene: TRBJ2-7; v_gene: TRBV6-1; CDR3aa: ASSEAGEVSEQY
d_gene: -; j_gene: TRBJ2-2; v_gene: TRBV7-9; CDR3aa: ASSLRGELF
d_gene: TRBD1; j_gene: TRBJ2-5; v_gene: TRBV10-1; CDR3aa: ASSVGTGGFETQY
d_gene: TRBD2; j_gene: TRBJ2-5; v_gene: TRBV7-3; CDR3aa: ASSLSAGEGETQY
d_gene: TRBD2; j_gene: TRBJ2-3; v_gene: TRBV3-1/TRBV3-2; CDR3aa: ASSKDLAGVGDTQY
d_gene: -; j_gene: TRBJ1-4; v_gene: TRBV28; CDR3aa: ASRSTQDEKLF
d_gene: -; j_gene: TRBJ1-2; v_gene: TRBV2; CDR3aa: ASSEGRGGNYGYT
d_gene: TRBD2; j_gene: TRBJ2-1; v_gene: TRBV10-3; CDR3aa: AISGTSNEQF
d_gene: TRBD2; j_gene: TRBJ2-3; v_gene: TRBV24-1; CDR3aa: ATSDLGGDGTDTQY
d_gene: -; j_gene: TRBJ1-6; v_gene: TRBV28; CDR3aa: ASSLYKLNSPLH
d_gene: TRBD1; j_gene: TRBJ2-1; v_gene: TRBV5-1; CDR3aa: ASSLVGTGVFYEQF
d_gene: -; j_gene: TRBJ1-6; v_gene: TRBV19; CDR3aa: ASSSHLDSSYNSPLH
d_gene: TRBD2; j_gene: TRBJ2-7; v_gene: TRBV7-2; CDR3aa: ASSLGASGSYEQY
d_gene: -; j_gene: TRBJ2-7; v_gene: TRBV6-5; CDR3aa: ASSARPGTYEQY